A selection of T cell receptor beta chains follows, all from one sample in a study of a mutant IDH1 vaccine in newly diagnosed glioma. Only in-frame clones appear in the TCRdb table, and some are missing; sequencing was by immunoSEQ multiplex PCR. In the table there are about 53,000 clones, approximately 79% of which are singletons. What these receptors recognize is not known. The sample in question was PBMCs, obtained from a glioma patient whose treatment included an IDH1 peptide vaccine. The receptors originated from a woman aged 45 to 65 with glioma. The CDR3 runs from the conserved cysteine through the conserved F or W. The order of the fields is V gene, J gene, CDR3 protein.

TRBV7-9	TRBJ2-2	CASSSPGQGAGGELFF
TRBV19	TRBJ1-1	CASSIAGALNTEAFF
TRBV2	TRBJ1-2	CASSSINYGYTF
TRBV29-1	TRBJ2-1	CSADRGLAYNEQFF
TRBV10-3	TRBJ2-7	CAISGTSGGYEQYF
TRBV6-5	TRBJ2-1	CASSSSSTGEQFF
TRBV29-1	TRBJ2-7	CSVRTGGNEQYF
TRBV28	TRBJ1-5	CASSLSGPGQHF
TRBV9	TRBJ2-1	CASSVAGTLSYNEQFF
TRBV29-1	TRBJ1-1	CSVDRDRSAEAFF
TRBV28	TRBJ2-7	CASRSGVDEQYF
TRBV4-3	TRBJ1-6	CASSQVTGSDSPLHF
TRBV15	TRBJ2-7	CATSRETVRRGASYEQYF
TRBV14	TRBJ2-5	CASSQAQVVGTQYF
TRBV27	TRBJ2-7	CASRSYEQYF
TRBV4-1	TRBJ2-1	CASKGMGYNEQFF
TRBV5-1	TRBJ1-6	CASSFMSAYNSPLHF
TRBV7-2	TRBJ2-7	CASSSTTGMVGEQYF
TRBV9	TRBJ1-3	CASSPGRGNSGNTIYF
TRBV9	TRBJ1-2	CASSVEGQAYGYTF
TRBV28	TRBJ2-7	CASSPGTSGGYYEQYF
TRBV9	TRBJ2-1	CASSVATGNEQFF
TRBV25-1	TRBJ1-2	CASSQSGQGNYGYTF
TRBV5-8	TRBJ2-1	CASSLGGLPYNEQFF
TRBV9	TRBJ1-2	CASSENYGYTF
TRBV5-1	TRBJ2-3	CASSPPSADTQYF
TRBV5-4	TRBJ1-1	CASSLHNLMNTEAFF
TRBV4-1	TRBJ1-6	CASSQNPAEQNSPLHF
TRBV7-9	TRBJ2-7	CASSLQGDRGLEQYF
TRBV28	TRBJ1-1	CASRSGGWGHRAMNTEAFF
TRBV27	TRBJ1-5	CASRPDENQPQHF
TRBV5-1	TRBJ2-1	CASSLGLAGGNEQFF
TRBV7-2	TRBJ2-5	CASSFQHGQETQYF
TRBV9	TRBJ2-2	CASSVVAGVAGELFF
TRBV29-1	TRBJ2-3	CSVDRGAIDTQYF
TRBV27	TRBJ1-1	CASRLGGANTEAFF
TRBV10-1	TRBJ2-3	CASSALGTDTQYF
TRBV11-2	TRBJ1-2	CASSLGSQNYGYTF
TRBV5-1	TRBJ2-3	CASSPPGAGGADTQYF
TRBV7-9	TRBJ1-1	CASSFGQITEAFF